This T cell receptor beta chain was sequenced in a study of blood T cell repertoires in COVID-19. Study summary: T cells, B-cell-depleted T cells, or PBMCs provided the cDNA or gDNA that served as material.

Patients of the Seattle cohort, enrolled during active infection, were followed longitudinally. This table comes from immunoSEQ multiplex PCR, and its TCRdb copy is limited to in-frame clones, with some not included. There are about 45,000 clones in the sample; over 85% occur only once, and around 0.34% lies in the top ten. CDR1 SGHTA and CDR2 FQGNSA come from the germline V gene. This CDR3 is 14 amino acids long. Trimming cost V 5 bases and J 7 bases, with 12 bases left between them. The sample taken for sequencing was peripheral blood. The gene calls are TRBV7-2 and TRBJ1-6; TRBD1 is a possible D gene (5 bases). This receptor was identified in a man in his fifties or sixties with COVID-19, enrolled during active disease. CDR3 protein: CASSLLRQNSPLHF. CDR3 DNA sequence: TGTGCCAGCAGCCTCCTCCGACAGAATTCACCCCTCCACTTT.